Listed below are T cell receptor beta chains from one sample, sequenced in a study of T cells after somatic rescue of genetic block. Profiling relied on immunoSEQ multiplex PCR, and the TCRdb table lists in-frame clones only, not all of them. The sample records tens of thousands of clones, 70% to 90% being singletons. The specimen sequenced was peripheral blood mononuclear cells (PBMCs). All receptors come from a woman aged 18 to 35. CDR3s leave out the opening cysteine and the closing phenylalanine or tryptophan. A row's size may be missing; if present it is once, few, many or a size class.

v_gene | abundance | CDR3aa
TRBV2 | . | ASSEMGGRSDTQY
TRBV27 | . | ASSGQAYEQY
TRBV4-3 | . | ASSQDRGLPTGELF
TRBV2 | once | ASSGGRQYGYT
TRBV19 | . | ASSIPDYQETQY
TRBV27 | once | ASSTVGQPQH
TRBV18 | . | ASSPATGLSAYNEQF
TRBV5-6 | . | ASSFMGDKNIQY
TRBV2 | . | ASSSAPREEQY
TRBV5-1 | . | ASSLAGQGAGEKLF
TRBV7-9 | . | ASSFGGTSTDTQY
TRBV29-1 | once | SVVKLAGEQF
TRBV5-4 | . | ASSLSRKGGNTIY
TRBV10-3 | . | AISGGTPIYNEQF
TRBV2 | . | ASGQANTGELF
TRBV4-3 | . | ASSQDRGGETQY
TRBV14 | . | ASSQNDRATNEKLF
TRBV29-1 | . | SVGGWNEKLF
TRBV6-6 | . | ASSHSGSWNEQF
TRBV28 | . | ASSFYGGSNQPQH
TRBV7-2 | . | ASSLEGPAARVN
TRBV5-1 | . | ASGPDGETQY
TRBV5-6 | . | ASSWDQAYEQY
TRBV11-3 | once | ASSLNLGSSGANVLT
TRBV6-5 | . | ASRGGVANEKLF
TRBV5-4 | . | ASSFGDRDSYEQY
TRBV12-5 | once | ASGRPGQGTYEQY
TRBV7-7 | . | ASSPGVAGELF
TRBV7-2 | . | ASSLGGSTVTNTQY
TRBV7-9 | . | ASSLDYQRDEQY
TRBV10-2 | . | ASSGTGETQY
TRBV28 | . | ASSIGYRTGAF
TRBV5-1 | . | ASSHPENYGYT
TRBV11-2 | once | ASSFGAGDTYEQY
TRBV7-8 | . | ASSFALAGLSYEQY
TRBV28 | . | ASSTFRRKSSYEQY
TRBV11-1 | . | ASSRRDRSNYEQY
TRBV5-1 | . | ASSLGQDTDTQY
TRBV28 | . | ASSPGPADEKLF
TRBV7-6 | . | ASSLVASSYEQY
TRBV7-9 | . | ASSLDGVNYGYT
TRBV6-5 | . | ASSRLAGGTGELF
TRBV29-1 | . | SVGLAGSNEQF
TRBV18 | . | ASSPGQNQPQH
TRBV19 | . | ATNDPGQQPQH
TRBV27 | . | ASSFRLSGSSYEQY
TRBV29-1 | . | SPREQF
TRBV7-8 | . | ASSPGQGSSTDTQY
TRBV29-1 | . | SVEDLAPMDRNNYGYT
TRBV15 | . | ATSREGSRSYT
TRBV7-9 | once | ASSLYSGELF
TRBV5-1 | . | ASSSLAEDTQY
TRBV11-2 | . | ASSLGPGTSSYEQY
TRBV7-7 | . | ASSNHGRAGETQY
TRBV28 | . | ASSLGPDLAYEQY
TRBV2 | . | ASRGRTYEQY
TRBV28 | . | ASRRRLQNTEAF
TRBV5-1 | . | ASSLLAGGNPTDTQY
TRBV4-1 | . | ASSQDTTLNGRNEQF
TRBV18 | . | ASSPEGVPDQETQY